A few counts support the clone carrying this TCR beta chain. Its antigen remains unidentified. TCRdb used MiXCR to reprocess the reads, holding one entry per CDR3 protein. In the table there are approximately 250,000 distinct CDR3 sequences, 20% to 25% of which are singletons. The sample originates from a study of T cell repertoires in cytomegalovirus infection. Study findings and constraints: HLA-C-restricted TCR beta clonotypes specific for CMV led the ex vivo response.

J was trimmed by 5 bases and V by 7 bases; bases with no gene match: 9. The germline V gene has CDR1 SQVTM and CDR2 ANQGSEA. The CDR3 extends over 14 amino acids. This TCR derives from a human donor in good health (CMV status not recorded). Some clones in this sample may be carry-over from other donors' samples. The J gene is TRBJ1-4, the V gene TRBV29-1, with 8 positions matching TRBD1. Sequencing used CD8+ T cells from PBMCs. The CDR3 loop is CSACGQGQNEKLFF. DNA of the CDR3: TGCAGCGCCTGCGGACAGGGACAAAATGAAAAACTGTTTTTT.